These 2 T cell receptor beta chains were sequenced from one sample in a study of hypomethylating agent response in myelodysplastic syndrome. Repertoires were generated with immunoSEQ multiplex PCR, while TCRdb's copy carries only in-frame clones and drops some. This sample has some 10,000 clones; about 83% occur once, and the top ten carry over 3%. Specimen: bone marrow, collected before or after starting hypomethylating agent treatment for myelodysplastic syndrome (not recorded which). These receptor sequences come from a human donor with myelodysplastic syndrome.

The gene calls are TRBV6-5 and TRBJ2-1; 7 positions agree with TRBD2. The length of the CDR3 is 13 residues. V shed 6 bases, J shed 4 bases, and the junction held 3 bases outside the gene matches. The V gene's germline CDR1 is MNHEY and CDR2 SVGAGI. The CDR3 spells CASRASGYNEQFF. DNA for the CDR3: TGTGCCAGCAGGGCTAGCGGTTACAATGAGCAGTTCTTC.

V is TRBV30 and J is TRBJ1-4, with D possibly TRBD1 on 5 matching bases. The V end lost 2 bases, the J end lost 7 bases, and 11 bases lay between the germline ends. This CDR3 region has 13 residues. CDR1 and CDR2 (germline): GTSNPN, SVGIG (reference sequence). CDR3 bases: TGTGCCTGGAGTTTGGGGCCAGGTGAAAAACTGTTTTTT. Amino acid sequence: CAWSLGPGEKLFF.